The clone carrying this T cell receptor beta chain was seen a few times. One end of the junction fails to match germline, which may point to a read error. The data belong to a study of CD8 T cells in Susac syndrome. Germline V gene sequence: CDR1 SGHRS, CDR2 YFSETQ. This CDR3 is built from 12 residues. A quantity of about 0.5 to 1 ug RNA underwent reverse transcription using random hexamers. MiXCR, run by TCRdb on the immunoSEQ multiplex PCR reads, gives a single entry per CDR3 protein. The sample consists of a few hundred thousand distinct CDR3 sequences, around 95% of them appearing once. TCR beta sequencing was performed on blood CD8+ and CD4+ T cells.

Sequenced sample: CD4+ T cells from PBMCs. The chain uses TRBV5-1 and TRBJ2-3; D gene uncertain. The receptor's source is a human donor with multiple sclerosis. CDR3 region: CASSLARDTQYF. As DNA, the CDR3 is TGTGCCAGCAGCTTAGCACGGGATACGCAGTATTTT. Filled out from reference TRBV5-1 and TRBJ2-3, the complete variable domain reads KAGVTQTPRYLIKTRGQQVTLSCSPISGHRSVSWYQQTPGQGLQFLFEYFSETQRNKGNFPGRFSGRQFSNSRSEMNVSTLELGDSALYLCASSLARDTQYFGPGTRLTVL.